A single sample is the source of the 7 T cell receptor beta chains below, sequenced in a study of shared clonotypes between healthy human individuals. Sequencing was performed with immunoSEQ multiplex PCR; in TCRdb, only in-frame clones are kept and a portion is missing. The sample records approximately 2.5 million clones, 90% to 95% being singletons. Material: naive CD4+ T cells from PBMCs. Indicated subset: CD45RA+ positively selected. All receptors derive from a man between 18 and 35 years old in good health. Some clones in this sample may be carry-over from other donors' samples.

The rearrangement uses TRBV5-1 and TRBJ1-3; D is unresolved. CDR3 length equals 13 residues. Trimming removed 2 bases from V and 3 bases from J, with 6 bases in between. CDR1 SGHRS and CDR2 YFSETQ come from the germline V gene. CDR3 sequence: CASSLNSGNTIYF. CDR3 sequence (DNA): TGCGCCAGCAGCTTAAATAGTGGAAACACCATATATTTT.

This clone has a single count. V is TRBV7-9 and J is TRBJ2-7, with TRBD1 matching over 8 bases. The CDR3 runs to 14 residues. The germline gives CDR1 SEHNR, CDR2 FQNEAQ (reference sequence). The trim removed 5 bases at V and 5 bases at J, leaving 8 bases unmatched. The CDR3 region is CASSPDRGAHEQYF. In nucleotides, the CDR3 is TGTGCCAGCAGCCCTGACAGGGGTGCCCACGAGCAGTACTTC.

Comments on this clone: At the DNA level, this CDR3 is encoded by other sequences in the same sample as well. The rearrangement links TRBV5-1 to TRBJ2-1, with D tentatively TRBD1 (7 bases). This CDR3 region has 15 residues. V lost 4 bases and J 0 bases, leaving 11 bases between the germline ends. Germline CDR1 SGHRS, CDR2 YFSETQ. The CDR3 nucleotides are TGCGCCAGCAGCGGAGGGGGCGGCTCCTACAATGAGCAGTTCTTC. Translated, it gives CASSGGGGSYNEQFF.

This clone was counted once. The germline gene is not matched at one end of the junction; a read error may be the cause. This rearrangement joins TRBV10-3 to TRBJ2-7, with D perhaps assigned TRBD1 or TRBD2 (6 bases each). CDR1 and CDR2 from the germline V gene are ENHRY and SYGVKD. The CDR3 sequence is 14 residues long. The CDR3 DNA reads TGTGCCATCAGTGAGTCGACCGGGGGCCTTGGACGGAACTTC. This codes for CAISESTGGLGRNF.

The rearrangement joins TRBV5-1 to TRBJ1-3, with TRBD1 identical over 7 bases. The CDR3 is made up of 16 amino acids. With 0 bases clipped from V and 3 bases from J, the junction kept 6 bases outside the gene matches. Per germline, CDR1 SGHRS and CDR2 YFSETQ. The CDR3 protein is CASSLVGNRGGNTIYF. DNA of the CDR3: TGCGCCAGCAGCTTGGTGGGTAACAGGGGTGGAAACACCATATATTTT.

As to this clone: Other DNA sequences in the sample encode the same CDR3. V usage is TRBV9 and J usage is TRBJ2-1; 7 bases fit TRBD1. This CDR3 contains 15 residues. Per germline, CDR1 SGDLS and CDR2 YYNGEE. V shed 5 bases and J 0 bases; nucleotides not matched to a gene: 5. The DNA for the CDR3 is TGTGCCAGCAGTGCGAGACAGGGCTCCTACAATGAGCAGTTCTTC. Translated, it gives CASSARQGSYNEQFF.

The gene calls are TRBV21-1 and TRBJ2-2. TRBV21-1 is assigned pseudogene status. The CDR3 has 14 amino acids. CDR3 sequence (DNA): TGTGCCAGCAGCAAAAAGGGTTGCGCCGGGGAGCTGTTTTTT. Protein sequence: CASSKKGCAGELFF.